The 13 T cell receptor beta chains reported below all come from one sample, sequenced in a study of blood T cell repertoires in COVID-19. Sequenced by immunoSEQ multiplex PCR; TCRdb stores in-frame clones only, minus some. The table lists about 200,000 clones, 94% of them singletons. Sequenced: peripheral blood. All receptors come from a young man with COVID-19, enrolled during active disease.

The chain links TRBV28 to TRBJ1-3; D remains ambiguous. Germline lookup yields CDR1 MDHEN and CDR2 SYDVKM. Trimming pared 6 bases from V and 5 bases from J, leaving 17 bases between. The CDR3 length is 15 residues. The CDR3 reads CASSTGSAVRNTIYF. CDR3 bases: TGTGCCAGCAGCACGGGATCTGCTGTGAGAAACACCATATATTTT.

The chain has TRBV11-2 and TRBJ2-3, with 9 bases identical to TRBD2. Germline V CDR1 and CDR2: SGHAT, FQNNGV. J lost 3 bases, V lost 5 bases, and 9 bases had no gene match. The CDR3 is 16 residues long. The CDR3 nucleotides are TGTGCCAGCAGCCCTATAGCGGGGGTGGTTACAGATACGCAGTATTTT. It specifies CASSPIAGVVTDTQYF.

The chain uses TRBV2 and TRBJ1-1; D unresolved. V lost 3 bases and J lost 4, with 12 bases in between. This CDR3 is built from 14 residues. The germline CDR1 and CDR2 sequences are SNHLY and FYNNEI. The CDR3 sequence: CASSDVSSGTEAFF. CDR3 DNA sequence: TGTGCCAGCAGTGATGTTTCCTCGGGCACTGAAGCTTTCTTT.

V is TRBV2 and J is TRBJ2-2, with 10 bases identical to TRBD1. The CDR3 contains 14 residues. Looked up from germline, CDR1 is SNHLY and CDR2 is FYNNEI. Trimming took 6 bases from V and 4 from J; bases not matched to a gene: 2. The CDR3 sequence: CASRGQGPTGELFF. CDR3 DNA: TGTGCCAGCAGGGGACAGGGGCCCACCGGGGAGCTGTTTTTT. Filled out from reference TRBV2 and TRBJ2-2, the complete variable domain reads EPEVTQTPSHQVTQMGQEVILRCVPISNHLYFYWYRQILGQKVEFLVSFYNNEISEKSEIFDDQFSVERPDGSNFTLKIRSTKLEDSAMYFCASRGQGPTGELFFGEGSRLTVL.

V gene TRBV9 combines with J gene TRBJ2-7, with D tentatively TRBD1 (5 bases). In germline, CDR1 is SGDLS, CDR2 YYNGEE. This CDR3 comprises 16 residues. V gave up 0 bases and J gave up 3 bases, with 16 bases separating them. This CDR3 reads CASSVASTEAVYEQYF. CDR3 DNA: TGTGCCAGCAGCGTAGCGTCGACAGAGGCAGTCTACGAGCAGTACTTC.

The CDR3 nucleotides are TGTGCCAGCAGGGACAGTGCCAACTATGGCTACACCTTC. This encodes CASRDSANYGYTF. This chain uses TRBV6-5 with TRBJ1-2; possibly TRBD1 for D (6 bases). Germline CDR1 reads MNHEY; CDR2 reads SVGAGI. There are 13 residues in the CDR3. Between the trimmed V and J ends, which lost 6 bases and 2 bases, there was a span of 10 bases.

The rearrangement uses TRBV2 and TRBJ2-6, with TRBD2 identical over 7 bases. The germline V gene has CDR1 SNHLY and CDR2 FYNNEI. V shed 6 bases and J 4 bases; nucleotides not matched to a gene: 6. CDR3 length: 15 residues. The CDR3 nucleotides are TGTGCCAGCAGGCCTACTAGCGCCGGGGCCAACGTCCTGACTTTC. Amino acids: CASRPTSAGANVLTF.

This clone was observed a single time. This chain uses TRBV5-1 with TRBJ1-2; weak D call: TRBD1 (5 bases). The germline gives CDR1 SGHRS, CDR2 YFSETQ. The CDR3 has 14 residues. The V and J ends lost 0 bases and 10 bases respectively, with 16 bases between them. The CDR3 nucleotides are TGCGCCAGCAGCTTGGTAGGCAGGGAGGACCTCTACACCTTC. It encodes CASSLVGREDLYTF.

V gene TRBV2 combines with J gene TRBJ2-5, with TRBD2 matching 15 bases. V was pared by 6 bases and J by 5 bases, with 13 bases of the junction left unmatched. The length of the CDR3 is 18 residues. The germline CDR1 and CDR2 sequences are SNHLY and FYNNEI. The CDR3 sequence is CASRPLGLAGGPGETQYF. CDR3 DNA sequence: TGTGCCAGCAGGCCCCTAGGACTAGCGGGGGGGCCAGGTGAGACCCAGTACTTC.

J is TRBJ2-2 and V is TRBV2; maybe TRBD1 (6 bases). V lost 5 bases, J lost 0 bases, and 13 bases lay in between. This CDR3 region has 16 residues. From germline, CDR1 is SNHLY and CDR2 FYNNEI. The CDR3 bases are TGTGCCAGCAGTTCCCCAGGGGTCCCGAACACCGGGGAGCTGTTTTTT. It encodes CASSSPGVPNTGELFF.

This clone was found a few times. V and J are TRBV7-9 and TRBJ2-7; TRBD1 matches 8 bases. The CDR3 contains 14 residues. Germline assignment: CDR1 SEHNR and CDR2 FQNEAQ (reference sequence). V lost 1 base and J lost 5; bases outside the gene matches: 4. DNA of the CDR3: TGTGCCAGCAGCTTAGGACAGGGGTTCAACGAGCAGTACTTC. Translating gives CASSLGQGFNEQYF.

The chain has TRBV5-1 and TRBJ2-7, with 8 bases fitting TRBD2. CDR3 length equals 14 residues. The germline CDR1 and CDR2 sequences are SGHRS and YFSETQ. V lost 2 bases, J lost 3 bases, and 4 bases stayed unmatched. Here the CDR3 reads CASSFYGGDYEQYF. CDR3 nucleotide sequence: TGCGCCAGCAGCTTTTACGGGGGGGACTACGAGCAGTACTTC.

The count of this clone is one. The chain carries TRBV9 and TRBJ1-4, with D perhaps TRBD1 (5 bases). From germline, CDR1 is SGDLS and CDR2 YYNGEE. This CDR3 has 18 amino acids. The ends were cut back, 0 bases at V and 1 base at J, with 16 bases in the middle. The CDR3 DNA reads as TGTGCCAGCAGCGTAGGAGCAGCAGGGTCGTTAACTAATGAAAAACTGTTTTTT. Residues: CASSVGAAGSLTNEKLFF.